The 20 T cell receptor beta chains presented below share a single source sample, sequenced in a study of beta chain features in type 1 diabetes. Their cognate antigens are unknown. Expressed TCRB transcripts were sequenced because the entire RNA isolate underwent reverse transcription. TCRdb's copy holds only in-frame clones and misses some; the assay was immunoSEQ multiplex PCR. The sample comprises around 180,000 clones, approximately 8.1% of which are singletons, and 0.5% to 0.55% rests with the top ten. Study-level findings and limits: Moderate yet significant TCRB CDR3 shortening was seen in Type 1 diabetes patients in all four CD4+ subsets.

The sample was central memory CD4+ T cells from blood. These receptors came from a young man with type 1 diabetes.

This rearrangement joins TRBV4-1 to TRBJ1-2; TRBD1 might be the D (5 bases). Trimming shortened V by 4 bases and J by 8 bases, and 20 bases separated the two germline ends. Germline CDR1 MGHRA, CDR2 YSYEKL. The CDR3 runs to 15 residues. In DNA, the CDR3 is TGCGCCAGCAGCCCCCCAGAGGGGAGGGTTGGCGGCTACACCTTC. It yields the protein CASSPPEGRVGGYTF.

This clone was counted a few times. The chain links TRBV5-4 to TRBJ2-7; TRBD2 might be the D (6 bases). The CDR3 has 15 amino acids. Germline CDR1 reads SGHNT; CDR2 reads YYREEE (reference sequence). Trimming removed 0 bases at V and 2 bases at J, with 12 bases between. The DNA of the CDR3 is TGTGCCAGCAGCTTGGGGGTAGCGGTTACCTACGAGCAGTACTTC. This encodes CASSLGVAVTYEQYF.

This clone appeared a few times. This chain uses TRBV2 with TRBJ2-7; 7 bases agree with TRBD2. The CDR3 has 14 amino acids. Germline V lookup: CDR1 SNHLY, CDR2 FYNNEI. The trim removed 7 bases at V and 6 bases at J, leaving 12 bases unmatched. Here the CDR3 DNA reads TGTGCCAGCATCCCCCCCGGGGGGTTCGTCGAGCAGTACTTC. Translation: CASIPPGGFVEQYF. The variable domain in full, with the rest retrieved from reference TRBV2 and TRBJ2-7, is EPEVTQTPSHQVTQMGQEVILRCVPISNHLYFYWYRQILGQKVEFLVSFYNNEISEKSEIFDDQFSVERPDGSNFTLKIRSTKLEDSAMYFCASIPPGGFVEQYFGPGTRLTVT.

This clone showed up just a few times. The chain uses TRBV7-2 and TRBJ2-5, with a tentative D call TRBD1 (6 bases). This CDR3 spans 14 amino acids. Trimming removed 1 base at V and 3 bases at J, with 9 bases between. The germline V gene encodes CDR1 SGHTA and CDR2 FQGNSA. DNA for the CDR3: TGTGCCAGCAGCTTAGTAGGGGGAGAAGAGACCCAGTACTTC. This translates into CASSLVGGEETQYF. Full variable domain (missing parts from reference TRBV7-2 and TRBJ2-5): GAGVSQSPSNKVTEKGKDVELRCDPISGHTALYWYRQSLGQGLEFLIYFQGNSAPDKSGLPSDRFSAERTGGSVSTLTIQRTQQEDSAVYLCASSLVGGEETQYFGPGTRLLVL.

The sample holds a few counts of this clone. The chain has TRBV5-1 and TRBJ2-3; D remains ambiguous. V lost 1 base and J lost 5, with 5 bases in between. Germline CDR1 reads SGHRS; CDR2 reads YFSETQ. The CDR3 is 12 residues long. The CDR3 bases are TGCGCCAGCAGCTTGTCCCAAGATACGCAGTATTTT. Its translation is CASSLSQDTQYF.

This clone was counted a few times. The V gene is TRBV9, the J gene TRBJ1-6; no definite D call. Trimming took off 0 bases at V and 9 bases at J, with 13 bases between the two ends. The CDR3 runs to 15 residues. Germline V gene lookup returns CDR1 SGDLS and CDR2 YYNGEE. Here the CDR3 DNA reads TGTGCCAGCAGCGTAGCCCCAGACCCAGGTTCACCCCTCCACTTT. Translating gives CASSVAPDPGSPLHF. Combining the CDR3 with reference TRBV9 and TRBJ1-6 gives the whole variable domain DSGVTQTPKHLITATGQRVTLRCSPRSGDLSVYWYQQSLDQGLQFLIQYYNGEERAKGNILERFSAQQFPDLHSELNLSSLELGDSALYFCASSVAPDPGSPLHFGNGTRLTVT.

A few counts support this clone. The chain has TRBV7-2 and TRBJ2-7; 9 nucleotides agree with TRBD2. The V gene end was trimmed by 5 bases and the J gene end by 0 bases; junction bases not matched to a gene: 5. Germline CDR1 reads SGHTA; CDR2 reads FQGNSA. The CDR3 has 15 residues. CDR3 residues: CASSRSGGLSYEQYF. CDR3 DNA sequence: TGTGCCAGCAGCCGTAGCGGGGGTCTCTCCTACGAGCAGTACTTC. Full variable domain (rest looked up from reference TRBV7-2 and TRBJ2-7): GAGVSQSPSNKVTEKGKDVELRCDPISGHTALYWYRQSLGQGLEFLIYFQGNSAPDKSGLPSDRFSAERTGGSVSTLTIQRTQQEDSAVYLCASSRSGGLSYEQYFGPGTRLTVT.

The chain has TRBV5-1 and TRBJ2-6; D remains ambiguous. With 5 bases removed from V and 4 bases from J, the gap between germline ends came to 13 bases. The CDR3 length is 15 residues. CDR1 and CDR2 from the germline V gene are SGHRS and YFSETQ. The CDR3 nucleotides are TGCGCCAGCAGTAATGGAGACTCGGGGGCCAACGTCCTGACTTTC. Protein sequence: CASSNGDSGANVLTF. Supplemented by reference TRBV5-1 and TRBJ2-6, the full variable domain reads KAGVTQTPRYLIKTRGQQVTLSCSPISGHRSVSWYQQTPGQGLQFLFEYFSETQRNKGNFPGRFSGRQFSNSRSEMNVSTLELGDSALYLCASSNGDSGANVLTFGAGSRLTVL.

Only a few counts were recorded for this clone. The J gene is TRBJ1-5, the V gene TRBV30, with no clear D. V was clipped by 1 base and J by 3 bases, with 10 bases between them. The length of the CDR3 is 14 residues. The germline gives CDR1 GTSNPN, CDR2 SVGIG (reference sequence). Here the CDR3 reads CAWSGGNLNQPQHF. CDR3 nucleotides: TGTGCCTGGAGTGGAGGGAATCTCAATCAGCCCCAGCATTTT.

This clone was seen a handful of times. The V and J genes are TRBV5-4 and TRBJ2-3, with D perhaps TRBD2 (6 bases). Germline V gene sequence: CDR1 SGHNT, CDR2 YYREEE (reference sequence). The CDR3 length is 15 residues. V was clipped by 4 bases and J by 5 bases, with 17 bases between them. CDR3 protein: CASSAAEGQRDTQYF. CDR3 in DNA: TGTGCCAGCAGCGCCGCGGAGGGCCAGAGAGATACGCAGTATTTT.

The rearrangement uses TRBV9 and TRBJ1-4; 7 positions agree with TRBD1. Losses at the gene ends were 5 bases for V and 4 bases for J; bases not matched to a gene: 5. The germline CDR1 and CDR2 sequences are SGDLS and YYNGEE. The CDR3 is made up of 14 amino acids. CDR3 loop: CASRGRDSNEKLFF. DNA for the CDR3: TGTGCCAGCAGAGGACGGGACAGTAATGAAAAACTGTTTTTT. Full variable domain (rest looked up from reference TRBV9 and TRBJ1-4): DSGVTQTPKHLITATGQRVTLRCSPRSGDLSVYWYQQSLDQGLQFLIQYYNGEERAKGNILERFSAQQFPDLHSELNLSSLELGDSALYFCASRGRDSNEKLFFGSGTQLSVL.

This clone was observed at least ten times. The J gene is TRBJ1-2, the V gene TRBV7-2, with 7 nucleotides matching TRBD1. The germline V gene has CDR1 SGHTA and CDR2 FQGNSA. The CDR3 runs 13 residues. With 5 bases clipped from V and 6 bases from J, the junction kept 6 bases outside the gene matches. CDR3 in amino acids: CASSLNRGDGYTF. The CDR3 region has the DNA TGTGCCAGCAGCCTCAACAGGGGAGATGGCTACACCTTC.

The rearrangement links TRBV2 to TRBJ1-5; 10 nucleotides line up with TRBD1. The CDR3 covers 15 residues. Trimming at V came to 3 bases and at J to 8 bases, leaving 7 bases not matched to a gene. Germline V gives CDR1 SNHLY, CDR2 FYNNEI. CDR3 residues: CASSDGQGGFEPQHF. Written as DNA, the CDR3 is TGTGCCAGCAGTGATGGACAGGGGGGGTTTGAGCCCCAGCATTTT.

This clone was seen more than once but under ten times. The V and J genes are TRBV9 and TRBJ1-1; D is perhaps TRBD1 (6 bases). V gave up 0 bases and J gave up 7 bases, with 10 bases separating them. CDR1 is SGDLS, CDR2 YYNGEE, per germline. The CDR3 has 13 amino acids. CDR3 loop: CASSVEQGNEAFF. CDR3 sequence (DNA): TGTGCCAGCAGCGTAGAACAGGGAAATGAAGCTTTCTTT.

This clone came up a few times. The gene calls are TRBV29-1 and TRBJ2-6; 11 bases map to TRBD1. V trimming: 2 bases; J trimming: 1 base; junction bases outside the gene matches: 7. Germline V gene data show CDR1 as SQVTM and CDR2 as ANQGSEA. The CDR3 is 18 amino acids. CDR3 coding DNA: TGCAGCGTTGAATCGGCGGGACAGGGGGGTTCTGGGGCCAACGTCCTGACTTTC. Translated, it gives CSVESAGQGGSGANVLTF.

There are a few counts of this clone. This chain connects TRBV18 to TRBJ2-3, with 13 positions matching TRBD2. After removal of 2 bases from V and 0 bases from J, the junction contained 8 bases not matched to a gene. CDR1 and CDR2 (germline): KGHSH, LQKENI. The CDR3 totals 19 residues. This CDR3 is CASSPSPGGLAGSTDTQYF. The CDR3 DNA reads TGTGCCAGCTCACCAAGTCCAGGGGGACTAGCGGGGAGCACAGATACGCAGTATTTT. Using reference TRBV18 and TRBJ2-3 for the parts outside the CDR3, the full variable domain is NAGVMQNPRHLVRRRGQEARLRCSPMKGHSHVYWYRQLPEEGLKFMVYLQKENIIDESGMPKERFSAEFPKEGPSILRIQQVVRGDSAAYFCASSPSPGGLAGSTDTQYFGPGTRLTVL.

This clone appeared many times. In DNA form, the CDR3 reads TGCAGCGTTGAGGGTGACAGTCCGGGGGCCCAGTACTTC. Protein product: CSVEGDSPGAQYF. The rearrangement uses TRBV29-1 and TRBJ2-5; weak D call: TRBD2 (6 bases). Germline-derived CDR1 and CDR2 are SQVTM and ANQGSEA. V shed 3 bases and J shed 9 bases, with 17 bases lying between them. The length of the CDR3 is 13 residues.

The chain is built from TRBV6-5 and TRBJ2-7, with 8 nucleotides matching TRBD1. The J segment lost 2 bases and the V segment lost 6 bases, leaving 9 bases of the junction unmatched. This CDR3 has 15 residues. Germline CDR1 and CDR2: MNHEY and SVGAGI. This CDR3 reads CASSRGQGGPYEQYF. Here the CDR3 DNA reads TGTGCCAGCAGCCGCGGACAGGGCGGGCCCTACGAGCAGTACTTC.

This clone turned up a few times. The genes are TRBV5-1 and TRBJ2-7; perhaps TRBD1 as D (5 bases). Trimming removed 2 bases at V and 4 bases at J, with 13 bases between. The CDR3 sequence is 14 residues long. CDR1 and CDR2 (germline): SGHRS, YFSETQ. CDR3 amino acids: CASSFGTGEYEQYF. The DNA for the CDR3 is TGCGCCAGCAGCTTCGGAACAGGAGAGTACGAGCAGTACTTC.

This sequence joins TRBV28 and TRBJ2-3; 9 positions match TRBD1. The CDR3 extends over 17 amino acids. The germline CDR1 and CDR2 sequences are MDHEN and SYDVKM. V was pared by 3 bases and J by 1 base, with 8 bases of the junction left unmatched. CDR3 in amino acids: CASSLGQGVYGTDTQYF. CDR3 DNA: TGTGCCAGCAGTTTGGGACAGGGTGTGTATGGCACAGATACGCAGTATTTT.